These T cell receptor beta chains were read from a single sample in a study of cytomegalovirus exposure and HLA in healthy donors. Sequencing was performed with immunoSEQ multiplex PCR; in TCRdb, only in-frame clones are kept and a portion is missing. The table shows 140,000 to 150,000 clones, with approximately 84% occurring only once. Sequencing was carried out using PBMCs. These receptor sequences come from a woman aged 55-69 years in good health and CMV-seropositive. The CDR3 runs from the conserved cysteine through the conserved F or W. A D gene is named only where the DNA matches it firmly. Not all rows give a size; the values are once, few, many and, for expanded clones, a class.

v_gene	j_gene	abundance	d_gene	CDR3aa	CDR3nt
TRBV4-2	TRBJ1-4	-	TRBD1	CASSSPRQGAGKLFF	TGTGCCAGCAGCTCCCCCCGACAGGGGGCTGGAAAACTGTTTTTT
TRBV11-2	TRBJ1-2	-	-	CASSLDRGDAGYTF	TGTGCCAGCAGCTTAGATCGGGGAGACGCAGGCTACACCTTC
TRBV19	TRBJ2-2	-	-	CASSLLPVRNTGELFF	TGTGCCAGTAGCCTCCTCCCGGTCCGAAACACCGGGGAGCTGTTTTTT
TRBV19	TRBJ1-2	once	-	CASSPPAPGGYTF	TGTGCCAGTAGTCCACCGGCCCCGGGTGGCTACACCTTC
TRBV7-8	TRBJ2-1	-	TRBD2	CASSLEGLAASYNEQFF	TGTGCCAGCAGCTTAGAGGGACTAGCGGCGTCCTACAATGAGCAGTTCTTC
TRBV5-6	TRBJ1-1	-	TRBD1	CASSSDRGPNTEAFF	TGTGCCAGCAGCTCCGACAGGGGGCCGAACACTGAAGCTTTCTTT
TRBV4-3	TRBJ2-1	-	-	CASSQGSRVAYNEQFF	TGCGCCAGCAGCCAAGGTTCTCGCGTGGCCTACAATGAGCAGTTCTTC
TRBV25-1	TRBJ1-2	-	TRBD1	CASSGVGGVYGYTF	TGTGCCAGCAGTGGGGTAGGGGGCGTCTATGGCTACACCTTC
TRBV30	TRBJ1-5	-	-	CAWSAGGEWAQHF	TGTGCCTGGAGTGCGGGGGGAGAATGGGCCCAGCATTTT
TRBV6-1	TRBJ2-7	-	-	CASYESTGKYEQYF	TGTGCCAGCTATGAGAGTACGGGAAAATACGAGCAGTACTTC
TRBV30	TRBJ1-6	-	TRBD1	CAWWDSGSPLHF	TGTGCCTGGTGGGACAGTGGTTCACCCCTCCACTTT
TRBV19	TRBJ2-2	few	-	CASSTTGWSGELFF	TGTGCCAGTAGTACGACTGGTTGGTCCGGGGAGCTGTTTTTT
TRBV12-5	TRBJ2-2	few	-	CASVQGGGYRELFF	TGTGCTAGTGTCCAAGGGGGGGGCTATAGGGAGCTGTTTTTT
TRBV7-8	TRBJ1-4	-	-	CASSPRWGVEKLFF	TGTGCCAGCAGTCCACGCTGGGGAGTTGAAAAACTGTTTTTT
TRBV9	TRBJ2-1	-	TRBD2	CASSVGLAGGPHEQFF	TGTGCCAGCAGCGTTGGACTAGCGGGAGGACCCCATGAGCAGTTCTTC
TRBV13	TRBJ2-1	few	TRBD2	CASSLGGSGRSINEQFF	TGTGCCAGCAGCTTGGGTGGGAGCGGGAGGTCTATCAATGAGCAGTTCTTC
TRBV6-5	TRBJ2-2	-	TRBD1	CASRAQGATGELFF	TGTGCCAGCAGGGCACAGGGGGCGACCGGGGAGCTGTTTTTT
TRBV7-8	TRBJ1-5	-	-	CASSLAAGNQPQHF	TGTGCCAGCAGCTTAGCAGCTGGCAATCAGCCCCAGCATTTT
TRBV6-4	TRBJ2-1	-	-	CASSEQVRDEQFF	TGTGCCAGCAGTGAGCAAGTACGGGATGAGCAGTTCTTC
TRBV5-6	TRBJ1-2	many	-	CASSRGYGYTF	TGTGCCAGCAGCCGGGGATATGGCTACACCTTC
TRBV6-1	TRBJ2-7	-	-	CASSERSYEQYF	TGTGCCAGCAGTGAACGGAGCTACGAGCAGTACTTC
TRBV13	TRBJ2-7	-	-	CASSLRGWEDYEQYF	TGTGCCAGCAGCTTAAGGGGCTGGGAGGACTACGAGCAGTACTTC
TRBV27	TRBJ1-1	-	-	CASSDRENTEAFF	TGTGCCAGCAGCGACAGAGAGAACACTGAAGCTTTCTTT
TRBV29-1	TRBJ1-1	-	TRBD1	CSVDRGRRTEAFF	TGCAGCGTGGACAGGGGAAGGAGGACTGAAGCTTTCTTT
TRBV18	TRBJ2-5	-	-	CASSPIGGQETQYF	TGTGCCAGCTCGCCTATTGGGGGCCAGGAGACCCAGTACTTC
TRBV11-3	TRBJ1-1	-	-	CASSAENTEAFF	TGTGCCAGCAGCGCAGAGAACACTGAAGCTTTCTTT
TRBV6-1	TRBJ1-1	few	-	CASSELAGNTEAFF	TGTGCCAGCAGTGAATTAGCGGGGAACACTGAAGCTTTCTTT
TRBV27	TRBJ2-7	-	-	CASSSREKGYEQYF	TGTGCCAGCAGTTCTCGGGAGAAGGGCTACGAGCAGTACTTC
TRBV28	TRBJ1-5	once	TRBD1	CASSQGQGNQPQHF	TGTGCCAGCAGCCAAGGACAGGGCAATCAGCCCCAGCATTTT
TRBV29-1	TRBJ2-5	-	-	CSVEDAAVKTQYF	TGCAGCGTTGAAGATGCTGCGGTAAAGACCCAGTACTTC
TRBV19	TRBJ1-4	few	-	CASSLGGFNEKLFF	TGTGCCAGTAGTCTTGGGGGCTTCAATGAAAAACTGTTTTTT
TRBV18	TRBJ1-1	-	-	CASSPKLEAFF	TGTGCCAGCTCACCGAAGCTCGAAGCTTTCTTT
TRBV11-2	TRBJ2-7	-	-	CASGTLLSYEQYF	TGTGCCAGCGGGACTTTACTCTCCTACGAGCAGTACTTC
TRBV20-1	TRBJ2-1	-	-	CSAPFDNEQFF	TGCAGTGCTCCCTTCGACAATGAGCAGTTCTTC
TRBV7-2	TRBJ2-7	-	-	CASSFSSANRLYEQYF	TGTGCCAGCAGCTTTAGCAGCGCAAACCGCTTGTACGAGCAGTACTTC
TRBV7-2	TRBJ2-7	-	-	CASSLVTGSSYEQYF	TGTGCCAGCAGCTTAGTTACCGGGAGCTCCTACGAGCAGTACTTC
TRBV5-1	TRBJ2-5	-	TRBD1	CASSPGTGGETQYF	TGCGCCAGCAGCCCCGGGACAGGGGGAGAGACCCAGTACTTC
TRBV28	TRBJ2-7	-	-	CASSTATGYYEQYF	TGTGCCAGCAGCACCGCTACAGGGTACTACGAGCAGTACTTC
TRBV28	TRBJ2-1	-	-	CASSLQGSYNEQFF	TGTGCCAGCAGTTTACAGGGCTCTTACAATGAGCAGTTCTTC
TRBV28	TRBJ2-1	-	TRBD2	CASSSGGSSYNEQFF	TGTGCCAGCAGCTCGGGAGGGAGCTCCTACAATGAGCAGTTCTTC
TRBV14	TRBJ2-7	-	-	CASSQSGLSYEQYF	TGTGCCAGCAGCCAAAGCGGCCTCTCCTACGAGCAGTACTTC
TRBV7-2	TRBJ2-7	-	-	CASSLGAGPSHEQYF	TGTGCCAGCAGCTTAGGTGCGGGACCGTCCCACGAGCAGTACTTC
TRBV13	TRBJ2-1	-	-	CASSLGGGEQFF	TGTGCCAGCAGCTTAGGTGGAGGCGAGCAGTTCTTC
TRBV6-5	TRBJ2-7	-	TRBD2	CASRPGGPSYEQYF	TGTGCCAGCAGGCCGGGGGGGCCTTCCTACGAGCAGTACTTC
TRBV6-1	TRBJ2-7	-	TRBD1	CASSDIDRDEQYF	TGTGCCAGCAGTGACATCGACAGGGACGAGCAGTACTTC
TRBV7-6	TRBJ1-1	-	TRBD1	CASSSGQGTMNTEAFF	TGTGCCAGCAGCTCCGGACAGGGGACTATGAACACTGAAGCTTTCTTT
TRBV7-2	TRBJ2-7	-	-	CASSLEGGIQIYEQYF	TGTGCCAGCAGCTTAGAGGGGGGGATACAAATCTACGAGCAGTACTTC
TRBV6-4	TRBJ2-1	-	TRBD2	CASSRESGRNEQFF	TGTGCCAGCAGTCGAGAAAGCGGGAGGAATGAGCAGTTCTTC
TRBV30	TRBJ2-1	-	-	CAWSPSLGGSYNEQFF	TGTGCCTGGAGCCCCAGTCTCGGGGGATCGTACAATGAGCAGTTCTTC
TRBV28	TRBJ1-5	-	-	CASSPRTQKEDKPQHF	TGTGCCAGCAGTCCCCGGACGCAGAAGGAGGATAAGCCCCAGCATTTT
TRBV5-1	TRBJ2-3	-	-	CASSLEAETSTDTQYF	TGCGCCAGCAGCTTGGAAGCCGAGACTAGCACAGATACGCAGTATTTT
TRBV7-9	TRBJ2-6	-	TRBD1	CASSLQGAVSGANVLTF	TGTGCCAGCAGCTTACAGGGGGCGGTGTCTGGGGCCAACGTCCTGACTTTC
TRBV6-5	TRBJ2-7	-	TRBD2	CASNSGTSVYEQYF	TGTGCCAGCAACTCCGGGACTAGCGTGTACGAGCAGTACTTC
TRBV30	TRBJ1-2	-	TRBD1	CAWSKQGGYYGYTF	TGTGCCTGGAGTAAACAGGGGGGATATTATGGCTACACCTTC
TRBV27	TRBJ2-7	-	TRBD2	CASSLAGVAYEQYF	TGTGCCAGCAGTCTAGCGGGGGTTGCCTACGAGCAGTACTTC
TRBV30	TRBJ1-2	-	TRBD1	CACRPAGTESGYTF	TGTGCCTGCAGACCGGCCGGGACAGAAAGTGGCTACACCTTC